The 20 T cell receptor beta chains reported below all come from one sample, sequenced in a study of T-cell memory formation after mild COVID-19. TCRdb reprocessed the 5' RACE reads with MiXCR, giving one entry per CDR3 protein. The sample has about 350,000 distinct CDR3 sequences; approximately 14% are singletons. The sequencing input was PBMCs or a T cell subset sorted from them (not recorded which). These receptors were taken from a man between 18 and 29 years old who had mild COVID-19 (a few samples of this study predate the infection). Cell type and time point are not known.

This chain uses TRBV7-9 with TRBJ2-5; 8 bases line up with TRBD2. The CDR3 totals 14 residues. J was trimmed by 4 bases and V by 6 bases; bases with no gene match: 7. In germline, CDR1 is SEHNR, CDR2 FQNEAQ (reference sequence). The CDR3 region has the DNA TGTGCCAGCAGGGGGACTAGAGGTGGAGAGACCCAGTACTTC. It specifies CASRGTRGGETQYF.

This clonotype appeared a few times. J is TRBJ2-1 and V is TRBV19; D gene unclear. Germline V gene sequence: CDR1 LNHDA, CDR2 SQIVND (reference sequence). The ends were cut back, 8 bases at V and 6 bases at J, with 5 bases in the middle. The CDR3 length is 10 residues. In DNA, the CDR3 is TGTGCCAGTGAAAGCAATGAGCAGTTCTTC. Its translation is CASESNEQFF.

The chain employs TRBV7-2 and TRBJ1-6; no firm D call. The ends were cut back, 5 bases at V and 0 bases at J, with 8 bases in the middle. Per the germline V gene, CDR1 is SGHTA and CDR2 is FQGNSA. The CDR3 is made up of 15 amino acids. The CDR3 DNA sequence: TGTGCCAGCAGCCTAGTGGACTCCTATAATTCACCCCTCCACTTT. As protein: CASSLVDSYNSPLHF.

This chain uses TRBV7-3 with TRBJ2-3; TRBD2 is a possible D gene (5 bases). The CDR3 spans 14 residues. Germline loops: CDR1 SGHTA, CDR2 FQGTGA. V lost 5 bases and J lost 2, with 11 bases in between. CDR3 amino acids: CASSLSADTDTQYF. The CDR3 nucleotides are TGTGCCAGCAGCCTATCAGCGGACACAGATACGCAGTATTTT.

This chain links TRBV10-3 with TRBJ2-3, with D unclear. Germline-derived CDR1 and CDR2 are ENHRY and SYGVKD. Deletions cut 3 bases from V and 7 bases from J, with 8 bases between. CDR3 length equals 12 residues. The CDR3 DNA reads as TGTGCCATCAGTGACCGGGTAAATACGCAGTATTTT. Translated: CAISDRVNTQYF.

V and J are TRBV7-3 and TRBJ2-7; 11 bases match TRBD2. V lost 5 bases, J lost 2 bases, and 8 bases stayed unmatched. The CDR3 covers 16 residues. The germline gives CDR1 SGHTA, CDR2 FQGTGA. The CDR3 DNA is TGTGCCAGCAGCAAAATAGCGGGGGGGCCTCCCTACGAGCAGTACTTC. As protein: CASSKIAGGPPYEQYF.

The chain joins TRBV7-6 to TRBJ2-1; 8 bases map to TRBD2. This CDR3 comprises 14 residues. J was trimmed by 8 bases and V by 5 bases; bases with no gene match: 8. The germline CDR1 and CDR2 sequences are SGHVS and FNYEAQ. In nucleotides, the CDR3 is TGTGCCAGCAGCCCGCGGCGGGGGGACGATGAGCAGTTCTTC. This translates into CASSPRRGDDEQFF.

The genes are TRBV2 and TRBJ2-3; D uncertain. This CDR3 region has 13 residues. CDR1 and CDR2 from the germline V gene are SNHLY and FYNNEI. Trimming stripped 8 bases from V and 2 bases from J, with 11 bases between. The CDR3 region is CASRTAITDTQYF. DNA for the CDR3: TGTGCCAGCCGGACGGCGATCACAGATACGCAGTATTTT.

This clonotype was detected only a few times. CDR3 DNA: TGTGCCAGCAGAGACAGGGCGGAGGGTGAAGCTTTCTTT. Translating gives CASRDRAEGEAFF. The V and J genes are TRBV6-6 and TRBJ1-1; 7 nucleotides agree with TRBD1. V was pared by 6 bases and J by 7 bases, with 8 bases of the junction left unmatched. The germline gives CDR1 MNHNY, CDR2 SVGAGI (reference sequence). This CDR3 is 13 amino acids long.

This clonotype has only a few counts. This chain connects TRBV7-9 to TRBJ2-1; D unclear. The ends were cut back, 3 bases at V and 8 bases at J, with 8 bases in the middle. The CDR3 totals 12 residues. CDR1 is SEHNR, CDR2 FQNEAQ, per germline (reference sequence). The CDR3 here is CASSFTWDEQFF. DNA of the CDR3: TGTGCCAGCAGCTTTACGTGGGATGAGCAGTTCTTC.

V and J are TRBV7-2 and TRBJ2-3; 7 nucleotides match TRBD1. The germline V gene encodes CDR1 SGHTA and CDR2 FQGNSA. The CDR3 covers 15 residues. V was pared by 1 base and J by 5 bases, with 6 bases of the junction left unmatched. CDR3 protein: CASSLGSTGLDTQYF. The CDR3 coding sequence is TGTGCCAGCAGCTTAGGATCGACAGGGTTAGATACGCAGTATTTT.

At least ten counts were recorded for this clonotype. This chain connects TRBV5-6 to TRBJ1-5, with D possibly matching TRBD1 (5 bases). The CDR3 totals 15 residues. V gave up 0 bases and J gave up 4 bases, with 11 bases separating them. From germline, CDR1 is SGHDT and CDR2 YYEEEE. The CDR3 coding sequence is TGTGCCAGCAGCTTGGGGCCGGGGGTTAATCAGCCCCAGCATTTT. This sequence encodes CASSLGPGVNQPQHF. Drawing the rest from reference TRBV5-6 and TRBJ1-5, the complete variable domain is DAGVTQSPTHLIKTRGQQVTLRCSPKSGHDTVSWYQQALGQGPQFIFQYYEEEERQRGNFPDRFSGHQFPNYSSELNVNALLLGDSALYLCASSLGPGVNQPQHFGDGTRLSIL.

V and J are TRBV7-3 and TRBJ2-6; no definite D call. This CDR3 comprises 13 residues. Trimming removed 8 bases from V and 2 bases from J, with 7 bases in between. Germline V gene sequence: CDR1 SGHTA, CDR2 FQGTGA. CDR3 amino acids: CASGFAGANVLTF. Here the CDR3 DNA reads TGTGCCAGCGGGTTCGCTGGGGCCAACGTCCTGACTTTC.

This clonotype was counted between two and nine times. An end of the junction does not agree with germline; a read error may underlie this. The gene calls are TRBV19 and TRBJ1-5, with D unresolved. Germline CDR1 and CDR2: LNHDA and SQIVND (reference sequence). CDR3 length: 15 amino acids. In DNA form, the CDR3 reads TGTGCCAGTAATATAGGACCGTACCACAATCAGCCCCAGCATTTT. Translated, it gives CASNIGPYHNQPQHF.

The chain is built from TRBV7-2 and TRBJ1-2; D unresolved. The CDR3 sequence is 16 residues long. V lost 3 bases to trimming and J lost 3 bases, with 17 bases between them. Germline CDR1 is SGHTA and CDR2 is FQGNSA. CDR3 in amino acids: CASSFPSRGGHYGYTF. The CDR3, as DNA: TGTGCCAGCAGCTTCCCGAGTCGGGGTGGGCACTATGGCTACACCTTC.

This clonotype appeared many times. The chain links TRBV18 to TRBJ1-2, with 10 nucleotides matching TRBD1. Germline CDR1 reads KGHSH; CDR2 reads LQKENI. With V trimmed by 3 bases and J by 4 bases, 2 bases remained unmatched. The CDR3 runs to 14 residues. CDR3 loop: CASSPWTGGYGYTF. CDR3 DNA sequence: TGTGCCAGCTCACCTTGGACAGGGGGCTATGGCTACACCTTC.

This clonotype showed up just a few times. V gene TRBV6-2 or TRBV6-3 combines with J gene TRBJ1-1; 9 nucleotides agree with TRBD1. The J segment lost 3 bases and the V segment lost 7 bases, leaving 6 bases of the junction unmatched. There are 14 residues in the CDR3. The germline gives CDR1 MNHEY, CDR2 SVGEGT. The CDR3 here is CASNRQGEYTEAFF. In DNA, the CDR3 is TGTGCCAGCAACCGACAGGGGGAATACACTGAAGCTTTCTTT.

This chain uses TRBV19 with TRBJ1-2; 7 bases fit TRBD1. Per germline, CDR1 LNHDA and CDR2 SQIVND (reference sequence). This CDR3 has 15 amino acids. Germline trimming cut 2 bases from V and 7 bases from J; bases unmatched to any gene: 10. DNA of the CDR3: TGTGCCAGTAGTATAAGGACAGGAGCCGTAATTGGCTACACCTTC. It encodes CASSIRTGAVIGYTF.

The chain carries TRBV5-5 and TRBJ2-1; 8 nucleotides line up with TRBD2. The germline gives CDR1 SGHKS, CDR2 YYEKEE (reference sequence). CDR3 length: 16 residues. The ends lost 5 bases at V and 5 bases at J; junction bases unmatched: 12. As DNA, the CDR3 is TGTGCCAGCAGGGACTGGGCGGGGGGCCAACACAATGAGCAGTTCTTC. Its protein is CASRDWAGGQHNEQFF.

The gene calls are TRBV5-1 and TRBJ2-7, with D perhaps given as TRBD1 or TRBD2 (5 bases each). The germline gives CDR1 SGHRS, CDR2 YFSETQ. This CDR3 is 14 amino acids long. The ends were cut back, 0 bases at V and 0 bases at J, with 7 bases in the middle. CDR3 region: CASSLAGTSYEQYF. CDR3 DNA sequence: TGCGCCAGCAGCTTGGCCGGGACCTCCTACGAGCAGTACTTC.